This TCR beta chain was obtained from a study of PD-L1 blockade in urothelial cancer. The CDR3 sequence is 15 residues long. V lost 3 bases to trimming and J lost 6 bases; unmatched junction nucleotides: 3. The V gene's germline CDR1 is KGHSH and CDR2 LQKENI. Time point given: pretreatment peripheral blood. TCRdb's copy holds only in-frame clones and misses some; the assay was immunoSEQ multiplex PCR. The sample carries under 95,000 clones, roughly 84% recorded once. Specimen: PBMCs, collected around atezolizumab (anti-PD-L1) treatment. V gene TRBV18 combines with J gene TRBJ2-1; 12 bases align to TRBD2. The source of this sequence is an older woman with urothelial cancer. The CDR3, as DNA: TGTGCCAGCTCACCGGAGACTAGCGGGAGCAATGAGCAGTTCTTC. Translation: CASSPETSGSNEQFF.